These T cell receptor beta chains were read from a single sample in a study of blood T cell repertoires in COVID-19. Only in-frame clones appear in the TCRdb table, and some are missing; sequencing was by immunoSEQ multiplex PCR. Of under 20,000 clones in the sample, 77% were seen once. The sample consisted of peripheral blood. The receptors originated from a man in his sixties or seventies with COVID-19, enrolled during active disease. CDR3s leave out the opening cysteine and the closing phenylalanine or tryptophan. Expanded clones are given a class, and other clones once, few, many or no size at all.

v_gene,abundance,CDR3aa
TRBV5-1,-,ASSLVGGAPYNEQF
TRBV5-1,-,ASSKRQGNLYEQY
TRBV4-1,-,ARSGRDSGGYSSYEQY
TRBV4-3,-,ASSQGGPSYNEQF
TRBV5-1,-,ASSPGQPSSYEQY
TRBV25-1,-,ASSDRGYGYT
TRBV7-2,few,ASSQSGGFNTGELF
TRBV7-9,once,ASSFADSNQPQH
TRBV27,few,ASSLGLQNIQY
TRBV4-1,-,ASSQEAAPVYEKLF
TRBV27,-,ASSRPTGYEQY
TRBV11-2,few,ASSLTTYLNEQF
TRBV6-5,-,ASRQGQSEKLF
TRBV3-1/TRBV3-2,-,ASSHLGAGPNEKLF
TRBV4-1,-,ASSQLGSYGYT
TRBV5-5,-,ASSGDQGRGNTIY
TRBV9,-,ASSVDPGITQPQH
TRBV4-1,-,ASSRAQRGGGYEQF
TRBV4-3,-,ASSQDRNRAPFNTEAF
TRBV30,medium-sized,AWRDRSVNTEAF
TRBV27,-,ASSFEATAAKLF
TRBV7-2,-,ASSLSSGGYQY
TRBV7-2,-,ASSLVAGGEAF
TRBV4-1,-,ASSQGLSRARPNEKLF
TRBV11-3,few,ASSAQGSRTEAF
TRBV6-2/TRBV6-3,-,ASSLAGAYNEQF
TRBV27,-,ASSFLSDRAQY
TRBV9,-,ASSPTGVVSGYT
TRBV27,-,ASSLRIGLAGTYNEQF
TRBV25-1,few,ASSGMGGGLSYNEQF
TRBV5-1,-,ASSLASGTHNEQF
TRBV5-1,few,ASSLAGGREGTDYGYT
TRBV27,-,ASSPRQGHVEKLF
TRBV7-9,large,ASSLTAASGNTIY
TRBV10-3,-,AISQQGQGSDEQY